This TCR beta chain originates from a study of shared clonotypes between healthy human individuals (TCRdb year 2020). Regarding the study in general: Three men and two women, aged 18 to 49 years, made up the cohort. Per donor, three plates each were used for CD4 naive and CD4 memory, two for CD8 naive, and one for CD8 memory. Leukapheresis yielded between about 0.94 and 9.5 billion PBMCs per donor. To estimate repertoire size and how much clonotypes are shared between individuals, the study performed deep sequencing of blood TCR repertoires from a few healthy adults. To increase sequencing depth and limit assay-specific biases, different laboratories used diverse techniques to prepare libraries and sequence TCR repertoires. Overall study results and their limits: Sampling was restricted to blood, and TCR repertoires in tissues likely differ from the TCR repertoires found in blood. Compared with non-shared clonotypes, the clonotypes found in all four sorted-subset donors had higher generation probabilities. Estimated clonotype richness was generally larger for naive than for memory subsets. About 4.5% of naive CD4, 3.5% of naive CD8, approximately 2.2% of memory CD4, and approximately 0.4% of memory CD8 clonotypes were shared across several donors. Pairwise subsampling led to the expectation that sequencing depth would affect the degree of clonotype sharing among donors. The small number of donors limited the genetic and exposure-history diversity represented. Even with the large sequencing depth, rarefaction of the sorted-subset datasets indicated that sequencing was incomplete.

Donors were healthy HIV-negative adults with no recently reported acute infections or vaccinations. All donors were Caucasian adults living in Nashville, Tennessee, USA. CD4+ T cells were enriched through magnetic negative selection, after which naive cells were positively selected on CD45RA and the remaining negative fraction served as the memory subset. After blood collection by leukapheresis, PBMCs were isolated using Ficoll-Histopaque density gradient centrifugation and then cryopreserved in the vapor phase of liquid nitrogen. Purity and quantity of every magnetically sorted T cell population were checked by analytical flow cytometry. Each sorted fraction had its genomic DNA isolated and then quantified by UV absorbance on a Nanodrop 2000c. TCR CDR3 regions were amplified from genomic DNA by multiplex PCR using the deep immunoSEQ assay. Extracted genomic DNA from each cell subset was spread evenly across all wells of several immunoSEQ 96-well plates, with each plate serving as a replicate. For sorted subsets, each replicate PCR was loaded with 200 ng genomic DNA, equivalent to 25,000 to 35,000 T cell genomes. Purified libraries were quantified with a Qubit 3.0 fluorometer, sized on a Bioanalyzer 2100, and re-quantified with the KAPA Library Quantification kit. Each immunoSEQ 96-well plate was sequenced on its own single-read 150-cycle Illumina NextSeq 550 flow cell. The original pipeline was this. Because the immunoSEQ output held only junctional sequences and lacked quality scores, the filtering could not match the filtering applied to full-length reads. Sequences were annotated with PyIR, a Python wrapper for IgBLAST v1.9, using IMGT germline references to assign V/J genes and CDR3. Reads were filtered out if the reads had weak V/J assignments (E-value above 1e-6), no CDR3, stop codons, out-of-frame junctions, or ambiguous translated residues. A V3J clonotype was defined by an identical inferred V gene, J gene, and CDR3 amino acid sequence. Percentage overlap between repertoires was computed as shared unique clonotypes divided by the size of the smaller repertoire. RTK rarefaction, the Chao1 estimator, and Recon v2.1 estimates of unobserved clonotypes were used to assess repertoire richness. Generation probabilities were computed with OLGA for all TCRbeta clonotypes obtained by the gDNA method from several donors. The immuneACCESS repertoire file appears here via TCRdb, limited to in-frame rearrangements. These files lack a portion of the clones; in checked studies, under half of the deficit traces to unresolved V genes, and the cause of the others is not known. The V and J calls and clone size were taken over from that table, and D and trimming were inferred from the DNA. The sample table shows 1,500,000 or so clones, and approximately 97% are seen once. 1% to 1.5% of the sample lies in the top ten.

The sample holds one count of this clone. Its antigen remains undetermined. No quality values exist for individual bases; no much larger clone is one base distant. V loses 0 bases, J loses 4 bases, and the germline ends lie 5 bases apart. Spanning cysteine to phenylalanine, the CDR3 consists of 13 amino acids. The kept DNA is CDR3 alone, 39 bases in frame from the first base. The TCR sequence derives from a man aged 25-40 years in good health. Specimen: naive CD4+ T cells sorted from blood. The cell subset or site label here, explained by the study, means: CD45RA+ positively selected. The chain is assembled from TRBV23-1 and TRBJ2-3, with no confident D gene call. Being an ORF, TRBV23-1 has a function that is uncertain. The DNA sequence reads TGCGCCAGCAGTCAATCGTTGGCAGATACGCAGTATTTT. Its product reads: CASSQSLADTQYF.